This T cell receptor (beta chain) was sequenced in a study of regulatory T cells in long-lasting Graves disease. Whole-study results and caveats: Lower TCR diversity characterized persistent Graves' patients relative to newly diagnosed patients.

Germline-derived CDR1 and CDR2 are MNHNS and SASEGT. V lost 6 bases and J lost 7, with 10 bases in between. The CDR3 extends over 12 amino acids. To make TCR beta libraries, researchers used iRepertoire HTBI primers and Arm-PCR of CDR3 regions. Using its own MiXCR run on the multiplex PCR reads, TCRdb lists one record per CDR3 protein. The sample records hundreds of thousands of distinct CDR3 sequences, more than 15% being singletons. At least ten counts were recorded for this clonotype. The antigen is not known. Time point indicated: newly diagnosed GD, antithyroid drugs for less than 3 months. PBMC-derived RNA was used for the TCR library. Into tubes containing EDTA, approximately 8.5 milliliters of peripheral blood were drawn.

The specimen was peripheral blood mononuclear cells (PBMCs), collected at new diagnosis, from a patient treated with antithyroid drugs. This chain links TRBV6-1 with TRBJ2-1; D gene uncertain. The receptor was isolated from a female donor with Graves disease. The CDR3: CASRLNENEQFF. The CDR3 nucleotides are TGTGCCAGCAGACTTAACGAAAATGAGCAGTTCTTC.